One sample yielded the 18 T cell receptor beta chains listed below, sequenced in a study of regulatory T cells in long-lasting Graves disease. As for time point: persistent/refractory GD, antithyroid drugs over 5 years with positive TRAb. Extracted PBMC RNA gave rise to the TCR library. Both iRepertoire HTBI primers and Arm-PCR of CDR3 regions were used to build the TCR beta libraries. Each CDR3 protein gets one entry after TCRdb re-called the multiplex PCR reads with MiXCR. This table has 400,000 to 600,000 distinct CDR3 sequences, 20% to 25% appearing once. This specimen consisted of peripheral blood mononuclear cells (PBMCs), obtained when the disease was refractory, from a patient treated with antithyroid drugs. The receptors here all came from a female donor with Graves disease.

The chain carries TRBV11-3 and TRBJ2-5, with D uncertain. Trimming stripped 2 bases from V and 1 base from J, with 8 bases between. CDR3 length: 14 residues. Germline lookup yields CDR1 SGHNT and CDR2 YENEEA. This chain's CDR3 is CASSLQAAQETQYF. CDR3 bases: TGTGCCAGCAGCTTACAGGCAGCCCAAGAGACCCAGTACTTC.

V usage is TRBV19 and J usage is TRBJ2-2; D is uncertain. The CDR3 is 14 residues long. V was pared by 2 bases and J by 1 base, with 5 bases between. CDR1 is LNHDA and CDR2 is SQIVND in the germline V gene (reference sequence). CDR3 amino acids: CASSISGNTGELFF. In DNA form, the CDR3 reads TGTGCCAGTAGTATATCCGGGAACACCGGGGAGCTGTTTTTT.

This clonotype was found many times. The chain recombines TRBV6-9 with TRBJ2-2, with 10 nucleotides matching TRBD2. V was pared by 4 bases and J by 0 bases, with 2 bases of the junction left unmatched. Germline V lookup: CDR1 MNHGY, CDR2 SVAAGI. This CDR3 is 16 amino acids long. This chain's CDR3 is CASSFGLAANTGELFF. The CDR3 DNA follows: TGTGCCAGCAGTTTTGGACTAGCGGCGAACACCGGGGAGCTGTTTTTT.

This chain uses TRBV4-1 with TRBJ2-3; TRBD1 matches at 10 bases. Trimming at V came to 4 bases and at J to 5 bases, leaving 6 bases not matched to a gene. The CDR3 contains 15 residues. Looked up from germline, CDR1 is MGHRA and CDR2 is YSYEKL. The CDR3 DNA reads TGCGCCAGCAGCCGAGGACAGGGGGTGATAGATACGCAGTATTTT. Its translation: CASSRGQGVIDTQYF.

V gene TRBV10-2 combines with J gene TRBJ2-4; D is undetermined. From germline, CDR1 is WSHSY and CDR2 SAAADI. The CDR3 spans 15 residues. V lost 0 bases and J 0 bases, leaving 6 bases between the germline ends. The CDR3 is CASSESGVAKNIQYF. The CDR3 DNA is TGCGCCAGCAGTGAGTCTGGTGTAGCCAAAAACATTCAGTACTTC.

This clonotype showed up many times. The J gene is TRBJ1-4, the V gene TRBV7-2, with a possible D match to TRBD1 (5 bases). Germline CDR1 reads SGHTA; CDR2 reads FQGNSA. This CDR3 is built from 14 residues. V lost 5 bases, J lost 7 bases, and 14 bases lay in between. The CDR3 nucleotides are TGTGCCAGCAGCCCAACCCCGACAGCTGAAAAACTGTTTTTT. This translates into CASSPTPTAEKLFF.

The sample holds many counts of this clonotype. The V and J genes are TRBV12-3 or TRBV12-4 and TRBJ2-5; TRBD1 matches at 8 bases. The CDR3 contains 13 residues. The V gene end was trimmed by 5 bases and the J gene end by 7 bases; junction bases not matched to a gene: 6. The CDR3 reads CASSQGDRTTQYF. CDR3 bases: TGTGCCAGCAGTCAGGGGGACAGGACGACCCAGTACTTC.

As concerns this clonotype: A read error may explain this, as a much larger clone is one base away. This chain uses TRBV20-1 with TRBJ1-2; unclear D gene. From germline, CDR1 is DFQATT and CDR2 SNEGSKA (reference sequence). CDR3 length: 11 amino acids. Trimming pared 3 bases from V and 8 bases from J, leaving 10 bases between. CDR3 protein: CSASRALGYTF. CDR3 nucleotide sequence: TGCAGTGCTAGTAGGGCTTTAGGCTACACCTTC.

This clonotype was counted many times. The chain recombines TRBV6-1 with TRBJ2-7, with D perhaps TRBD1 or TRBD2 (5 bases each). CDR1 MNHNS and CDR2 SASEGT come from the germline V gene. The germline V and J ends were trimmed by 8 bases and 2 bases, with 10 bases remaining between them. This CDR3 has 12 amino acids. The CDR3 loop is CASWDDPYEQYF. The CDR3 DNA sequence: TGTGCCAGCTGGGACGATCCCTACGAGCAGTACTTC.

This clonotype was detected a few times. This sequence joins TRBV19 and TRBJ1-1; 7 nucleotides line up with TRBD1. Germline V gene data show CDR1 as LNHDA and CDR2 as SQIVND (reference sequence). The CDR3 consists of 16 residues. The V and J ends lost 4 bases and 0 bases, in that order; junction bases with no gene match: 8. CDR3 protein: CASSTSTGPMNTEAFF. CDR3 DNA sequence: TGTGCCAGTAGTACGTCGACAGGGCCCATGAACACTGAAGCTTTCTTT.

Many counts were recorded for this clonotype. The rearrangement joins TRBV20-1 to TRBJ1-4, with D uncertain. The CDR3 runs to 13 residues. Trimming cost V 2 bases and J 5 bases, with 9 bases left between them. Germline V gene lookup returns CDR1 DFQATT and CDR2 SNEGSKA (reference sequence). The CDR3 DNA is TGCAGTGCTAGAAGGCTACAGAATGAAAAACTGTTTTTT. Its translation is CSARRLQNEKLFF.

This clonotype has only a few counts. This chain links TRBV4-3 with TRBJ2-7; D unresolved. This CDR3 region has 15 residues. Trimming stripped 1 base from V and 3 bases from J, with 13 bases between. In germline, CDR1 is LGHNA, CDR2 YSLEER. The CDR3 reads CASSQVLHQIYEQYF. DNA of the CDR3: TGCGCCAGCAGCCAAGTCCTCCATCAGATCTACGAGCAGTACTTC.

This clonotype was seen a handful of times. The chain employs TRBV25-1 and TRBJ2-5, with D tentatively TRBD1 or TRBD2 (5 bases each). From germline, CDR1 is MGHDK and CDR2 SYGVNS. Trimming took 4 bases from V and 4 from J, leaving 13 bases between them. The CDR3 length is 14 residues. The CDR3 is CASSGVGVPETQYF. Written as DNA, the CDR3 is TGTGCCAGCAGTGGTGTGGGGGTTCCAGAGACCCAGTACTTC.

The chain recombines TRBV20-1 with TRBJ1-6; no firm D call. CDR1 and CDR2 from the germline V gene are DFQATT and SNEGSKA (reference sequence). V was cut by 6 bases and J by 7 bases, with 13 bases left in between. This CDR3 spans 13 amino acids. DNA of the CDR3: TGCAGTGCGGTTCCGTTTGGCAATTCACCCCTCCACTTT. The encoded protein is CSAVPFGNSPLHF.

This clonotype was recorded a few times. J is TRBJ2-7 and V is TRBV20-1, with 7 bases lining up with TRBD1. Germline values: CDR1 DFQATT, CDR2 SNEGSKA (reference sequence). CDR3 length: 13 residues. V shed 2 bases and J 3 bases; nucleotides not matched to a gene: 4. The CDR3 DNA sequence: TGCAGTGCTAGAATGGACAGGCTCTACGAGCAGTACTTC. It is translated as CSARMDRLYEQYF.

This clonotype has at least ten counts. This rearrangement joins TRBV28 to TRBJ1-1; 9 bases match TRBD1. Germline-derived CDR1 and CDR2 are MDHEN and SYDVKM. The CDR3 is made up of 14 amino acids. V lost 4 bases, J lost 7 bases, and 7 bases stayed unmatched. The chain's CDR3 is CASSSGQGWVEAFF. As DNA, the CDR3 is TGTGCCAGCAGTTCGGGACAGGGCTGGGTTGAAGCTTTCTTT.

V usage is TRBV7-6 and J usage is TRBJ2-2; D is unresolved. Germline loops: CDR1 SGHVS, CDR2 FNYEAQ. The CDR3 is made up of 21 amino acids. The germline V and J ends were trimmed by 3 bases and 6 bases, with 32 bases remaining between them. CDR3 sequence (DNA): TGTGCCAGCAGCTTCTTTCCCCCGACTCCCCGGGCCCTACATGGTGCCGGGGAGCTGTTTTTT. As protein: CASSFFPPTPRALHGAGELFF.

This clonotype has a handful of counts. V is TRBV25-1 and J is TRBJ2-7; 8 nucleotides match TRBD1. The CDR3 contains 15 residues. The germline V gene encodes CDR1 MGHDK and CDR2 SYGVNS. With V trimmed by 2 bases and J by 0 bases, 3 bases remained unmatched. CDR3 bases: TGTGCCAGCAGTGAAGGGACAGGCGTCTCCTACGAGCAGTACTTC. Translating it yields CASSEGTGVSYEQYF.